The TCR beta chain under discussion was sequenced for a study of OX40 agonist ivuxolimab in advanced cancers. Study-level information: All patients had ivuxolimab intravenously every 2 weeks at 0.01 to 10 mg/kg. Three partial responders included one hepatocellular carcinoma patient and two cutaneous melanoma patients. Study-wide results and caveats: CD8+ T cells averaged more expanded clones than CD4+.

On cycle 4 day 1 and cycle 7 day 1, as well as at baseline, blood was sampled. Libraries were prepared by immunoSEQ multiplex PCR; TCRdb keeps only in-frame clonotypes and omits some of them. The sample contains about 110,000 clones, around 93% of which appear only once. V was pared by 6 bases and J by 2 bases, with 5 bases between. This CDR3 contains 11 residues. Per the germline V gene, CDR1 is SGHRS and CDR2 is YFSETQ. In the case of this clone: Its antigen is unidentified.

The sequencing here drew on CD4+ or CD8+ T cells sorted from blood, taken in a trial of the OX40 agonist ivuxolimab. This sequence joins TRBV5-1 and TRBJ2-5; unclear D gene. The sequence was collected from an adult with an advanced solid tumor such as melanoma, head and neck, liver or kidney cancer. The CDR3 protein is CASTKQETQYF. CDR3 DNA: TGCGCCAGCACCAAACAAGAGACCCAGTACTTC.